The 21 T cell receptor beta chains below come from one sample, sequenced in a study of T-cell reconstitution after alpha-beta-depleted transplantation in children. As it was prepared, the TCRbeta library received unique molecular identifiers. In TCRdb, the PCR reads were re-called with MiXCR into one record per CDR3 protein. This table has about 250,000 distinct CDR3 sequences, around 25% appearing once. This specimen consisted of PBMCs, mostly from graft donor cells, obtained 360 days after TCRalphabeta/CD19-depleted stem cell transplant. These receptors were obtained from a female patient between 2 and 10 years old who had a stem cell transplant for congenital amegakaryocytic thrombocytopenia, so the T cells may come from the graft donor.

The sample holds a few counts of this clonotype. CDR3 bases: TGTGCCAGCAGCTCGATGACAGGGGTCCAAGAGACCCAGTACTTC. Its protein product is CASSSMTGVQETQYF. The J gene is TRBJ2-5, the V gene TRBV7-6, with 8 bases aligning to TRBD1. The CDR3 sequence is 15 residues long. V shed 4 bases, J shed 1 base, and the junction held 5 bases outside the gene matches. The germline CDR1 and CDR2 sequences are SGHVS and FNYEAQ.

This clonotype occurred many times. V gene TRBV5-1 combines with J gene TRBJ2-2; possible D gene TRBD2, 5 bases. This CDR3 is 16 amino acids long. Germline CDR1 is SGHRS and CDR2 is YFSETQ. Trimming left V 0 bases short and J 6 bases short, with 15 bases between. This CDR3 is CASSLALRVMPGELFF. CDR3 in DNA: TGCGCCAGCAGCTTGGCCTTGAGGGTGATGCCCGGGGAGCTGTTTTTT. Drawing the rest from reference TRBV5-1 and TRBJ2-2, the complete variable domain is KAGVTQTPRYLIKTRGQQVTLSCSPISGHRSVSWYQQTPGQGLQFLFEYFSETQRNKGNFPGRFSGRQFSNSRSEMNVSTLELGDSALYLCASSLALRVMPGELFFGEGSRLTVL.

The CDR3 sequence: CASSYGQRYTF. DNA for the CDR3: TGTGCCAGCAGTTACGGACAGCGCTACACCTTC. The chain has TRBV6-5 and TRBJ1-2, with D tentatively TRBD1 (6 bases). Germline V gene lookup returns CDR1 MNHEY and CDR2 SVGAGI. Trimming stripped 2 bases from V and 9 bases from J, with 7 bases between. The CDR3 runs 11 residues.

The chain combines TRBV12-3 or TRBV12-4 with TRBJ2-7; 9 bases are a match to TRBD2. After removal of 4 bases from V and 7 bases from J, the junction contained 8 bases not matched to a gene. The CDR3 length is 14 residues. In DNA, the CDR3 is TGTGCCAGCAGTTGGGGTAGCGGGAGTAGTGAGCAGTACTTC. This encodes CASSWGSGSSEQYF.

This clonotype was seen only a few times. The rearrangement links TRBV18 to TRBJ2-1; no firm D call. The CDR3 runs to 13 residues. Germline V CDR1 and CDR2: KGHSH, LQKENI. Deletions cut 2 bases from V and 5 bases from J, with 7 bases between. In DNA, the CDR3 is TGTGCCAGCTCACCAAGGTTGGACAATGAGCAGTTCTTC. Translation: CASSPRLDNEQFF.

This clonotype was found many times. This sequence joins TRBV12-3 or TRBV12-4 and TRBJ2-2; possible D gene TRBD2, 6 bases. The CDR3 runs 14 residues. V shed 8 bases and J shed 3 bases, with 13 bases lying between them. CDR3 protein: CASCFGTDTGELFF. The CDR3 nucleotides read TGTGCCAGCTGCTTTGGGACTGACACCGGGGAGCTGTTTTTT.

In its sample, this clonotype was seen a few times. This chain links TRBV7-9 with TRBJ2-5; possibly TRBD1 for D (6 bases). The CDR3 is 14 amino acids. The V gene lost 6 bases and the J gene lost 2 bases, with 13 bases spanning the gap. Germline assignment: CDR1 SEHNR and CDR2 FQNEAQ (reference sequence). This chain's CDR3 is CASRPDSTQETQYF. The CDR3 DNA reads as TGTGCCAGCAGACCGGACAGCACGCAAGAGACCCAGTACTTC.

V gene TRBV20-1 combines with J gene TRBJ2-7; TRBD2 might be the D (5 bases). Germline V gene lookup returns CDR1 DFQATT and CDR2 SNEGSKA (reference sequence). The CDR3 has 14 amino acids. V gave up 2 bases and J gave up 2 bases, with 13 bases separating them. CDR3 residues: CSARSLSGTYEQYF. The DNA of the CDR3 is TGCAGTGCTAGATCCCTCTCGGGAACCTACGAGCAGTACTTC.

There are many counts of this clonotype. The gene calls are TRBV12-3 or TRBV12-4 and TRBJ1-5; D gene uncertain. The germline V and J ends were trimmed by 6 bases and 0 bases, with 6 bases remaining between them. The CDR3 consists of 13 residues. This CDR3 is CASRGYSNQPQHF. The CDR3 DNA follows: TGTGCCAGCAGGGGATATAGCAATCAGCCCCAGCATTTT.

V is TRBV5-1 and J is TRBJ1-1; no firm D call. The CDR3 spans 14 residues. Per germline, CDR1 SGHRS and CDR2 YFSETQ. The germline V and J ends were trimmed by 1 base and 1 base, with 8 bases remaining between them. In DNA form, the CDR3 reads TGCGCCAGCAGCTTGTTAGGTTCGAACACTGAAGCTTTCTTT. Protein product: CASSLLGSNTEAFF. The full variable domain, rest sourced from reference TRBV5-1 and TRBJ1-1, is KAGVTQTPRYLIKTRGQQVTLSCSPISGHRSVSWYQQTPGQGLQFLFEYFSETQRNKGNFPGRFSGRQFSNSRSEMNVSTLELGDSALYLCASSLLGSNTEAFFGQGTRLTVV.

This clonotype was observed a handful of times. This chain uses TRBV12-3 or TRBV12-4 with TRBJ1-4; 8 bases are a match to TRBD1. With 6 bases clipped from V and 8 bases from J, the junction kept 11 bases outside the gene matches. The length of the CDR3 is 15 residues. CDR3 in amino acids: CASSSRQGREEKLFF. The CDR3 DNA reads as TGTGCCAGCAGCTCAAGACAGGGGAGGGAGGAAAAACTGTTTTTT.

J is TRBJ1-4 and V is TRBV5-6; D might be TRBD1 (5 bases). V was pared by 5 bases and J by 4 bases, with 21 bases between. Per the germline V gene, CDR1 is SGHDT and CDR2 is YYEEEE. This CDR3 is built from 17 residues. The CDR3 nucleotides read TGTGCCAGCAGTTACCGTGGCCCGGGACTCTATAATGAAAAACTGTTTTTT. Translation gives CASSYRGPGLYNEKLFF.

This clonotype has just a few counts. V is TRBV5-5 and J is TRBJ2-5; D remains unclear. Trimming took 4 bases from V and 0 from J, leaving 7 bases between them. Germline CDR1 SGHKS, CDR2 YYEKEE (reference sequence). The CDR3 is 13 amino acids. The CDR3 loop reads CASSQIDQETQYF. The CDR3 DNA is TGTGCCAGCAGCCAAATCGACCAAGAGACCCAGTACTTC.

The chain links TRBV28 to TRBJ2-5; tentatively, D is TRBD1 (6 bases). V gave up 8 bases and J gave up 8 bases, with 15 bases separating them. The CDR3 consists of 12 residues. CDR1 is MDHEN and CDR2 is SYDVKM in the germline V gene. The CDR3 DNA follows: TGTGCCAGCGGGCCGCCCAGGGGCACCCAGTACTTC. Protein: CASGPPRGTQYF.

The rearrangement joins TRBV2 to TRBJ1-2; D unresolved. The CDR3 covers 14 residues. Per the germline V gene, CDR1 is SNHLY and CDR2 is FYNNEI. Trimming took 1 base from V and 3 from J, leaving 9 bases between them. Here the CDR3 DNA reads TGTGCCAGCAGTGAAGATGCCGCCTACTATGGCTACACCTTC. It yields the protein CASSEDAAYYGYTF.

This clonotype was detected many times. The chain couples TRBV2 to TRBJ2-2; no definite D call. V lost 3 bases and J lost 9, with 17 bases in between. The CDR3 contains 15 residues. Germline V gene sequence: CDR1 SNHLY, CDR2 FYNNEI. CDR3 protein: CASSEWVSPIRELFF. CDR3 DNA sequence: TGTGCCAGCAGTGAGTGGGTTAGCCCAATCCGGGAGCTGTTTTTT.

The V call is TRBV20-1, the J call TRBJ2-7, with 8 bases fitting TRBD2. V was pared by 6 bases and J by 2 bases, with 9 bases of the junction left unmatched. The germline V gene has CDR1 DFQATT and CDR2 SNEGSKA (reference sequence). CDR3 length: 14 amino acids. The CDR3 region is CSAILAEAPYEQYF. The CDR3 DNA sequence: TGCAGTGCCATACTAGCGGAGGCCCCCTACGAGCAGTACTTC.

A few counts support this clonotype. CDR3 amino acids: CASSVDRDYGYTF. The CDR3 bases are TGTGCCAGCAGTGTGGACAGGGATTATGGCTACACCTTC. The V and J genes are TRBV12-3 or TRBV12-4 and TRBJ1-2, with 8 bases lining up with TRBD1. There are 13 residues in the CDR3. V lost 5 bases and J lost 5; bases outside the gene matches: 4.

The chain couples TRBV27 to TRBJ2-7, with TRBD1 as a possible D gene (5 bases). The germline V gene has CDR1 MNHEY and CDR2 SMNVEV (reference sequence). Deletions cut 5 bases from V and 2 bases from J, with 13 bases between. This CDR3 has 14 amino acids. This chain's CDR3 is CASSPYRIAYEQYF. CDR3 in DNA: TGTGCCAGCAGTCCCTACAGGATCGCCTACGAGCAGTACTTC.

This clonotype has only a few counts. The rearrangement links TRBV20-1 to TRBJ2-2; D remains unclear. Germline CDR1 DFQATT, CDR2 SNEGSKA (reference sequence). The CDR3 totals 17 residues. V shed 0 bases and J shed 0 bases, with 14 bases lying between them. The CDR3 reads CSARDDPVQPNTGELFF. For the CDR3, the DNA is TGCAGTGCTAGAGATGACCCAGTACAGCCGAACACCGGGGAGCTGTTTTTT.

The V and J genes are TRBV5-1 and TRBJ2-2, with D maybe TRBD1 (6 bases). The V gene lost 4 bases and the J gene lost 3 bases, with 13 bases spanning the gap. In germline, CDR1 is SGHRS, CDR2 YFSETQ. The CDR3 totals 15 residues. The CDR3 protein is CASSLKDSYTGELFF. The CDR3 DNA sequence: TGCGCCAGCAGCCTTAAGGACAGTTACACCGGGGAGCTGTTTTTT.